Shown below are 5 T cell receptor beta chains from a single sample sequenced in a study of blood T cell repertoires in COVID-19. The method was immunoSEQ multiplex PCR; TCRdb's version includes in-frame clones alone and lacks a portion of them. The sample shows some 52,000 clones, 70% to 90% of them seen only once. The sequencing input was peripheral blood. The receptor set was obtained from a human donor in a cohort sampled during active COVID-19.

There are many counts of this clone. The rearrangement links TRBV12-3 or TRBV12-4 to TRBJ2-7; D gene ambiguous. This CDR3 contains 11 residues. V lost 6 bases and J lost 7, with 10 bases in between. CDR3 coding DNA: TGTGCCAGCAGCCTCAGTTCAGAGCAGTACTTC. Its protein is CASSLSSEQYF.

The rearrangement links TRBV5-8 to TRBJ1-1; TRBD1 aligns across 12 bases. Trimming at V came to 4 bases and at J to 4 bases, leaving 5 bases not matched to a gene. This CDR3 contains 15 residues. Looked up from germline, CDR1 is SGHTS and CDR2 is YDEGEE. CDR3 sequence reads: CASSGGTGGFTEAFF. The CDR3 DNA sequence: TGTGCCAGCAGCGGGGGGACAGGGGGCTTCACTGAAGCTTTCTTT.

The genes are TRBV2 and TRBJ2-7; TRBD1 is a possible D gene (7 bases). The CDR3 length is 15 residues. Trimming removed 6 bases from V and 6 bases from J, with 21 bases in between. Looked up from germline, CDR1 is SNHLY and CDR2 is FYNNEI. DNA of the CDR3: TGTGCCAGCAGCCCTGGAGGGGGCGCTTCCCTCGAGCAGTACTTC. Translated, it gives CASSPGGGASLEQYF.

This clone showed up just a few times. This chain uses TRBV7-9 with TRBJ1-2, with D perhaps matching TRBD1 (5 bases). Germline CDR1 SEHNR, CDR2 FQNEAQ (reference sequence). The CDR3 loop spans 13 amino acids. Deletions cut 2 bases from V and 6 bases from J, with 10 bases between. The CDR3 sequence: CASSLQSGNGYTF. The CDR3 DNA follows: TGTGCCAGCAGCTTACAGTCAGGGAATGGCTACACCTTC. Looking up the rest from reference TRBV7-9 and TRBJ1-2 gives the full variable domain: DTGVSQNPRHKITKRGQNVTFRCDPISEHNRLYWYRQTLGQGPEFLTYFQNEAQLEKSRLLSDRFSAERPKGSFSTLEIQRTEQGDSAMYLCASSLQSGNGYTFGSGTRLTVV.

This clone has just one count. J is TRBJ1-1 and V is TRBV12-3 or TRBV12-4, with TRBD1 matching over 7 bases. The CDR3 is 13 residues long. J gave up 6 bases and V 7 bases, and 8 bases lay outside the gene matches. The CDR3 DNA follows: TGTGCCAGCACCTACAGGGGCGGCTCTGAAGCTTTCTTT. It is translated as CASTYRGGSEAFF.